A selection of T cell receptor beta chains follows, all from one sample in a study of T cell responses to AZD1222 COVID-19 vaccine. Only in-frame clones appear in the TCRdb table, and some are missing; sequencing was by immunoSEQ multiplex PCR. The sample lists 120,000 or so clones, roughly 87% occurring once. This specimen was peripheral blood, taken on day 0 of AZD1222 vaccination. These receptors all come from an adult in good health. The CDR3 runs from the conserved cysteine through the conserved F or W. Each record gives: clone size, D gene, J gene, V gene, CDR3 protein, CDR3 DNA. The D gene is left open where the match is weak. Not all rows give a size; the values are once, few, many and, for expanded clones, a class.

>NA|NA|TRBJ1-1|TRBV5-1
CASSLVSGLFTEAFF
TGCGCCAGCAGCTTGGTTTCTGGGCTGTTCACTGAAGCTTTCTTT
>NA|TRBD1|TRBJ1-1|TRBV14
CASSQDPGQGRWVNTEAFF
TGTGCCAGCAGCCAAGATCCGGGACAGGGAAGATGGGTGAACACTGAAGCTTTCTTT
>few|NA|TRBJ1-5|TRBV7-9
CASSGVRGNQPQHF
TGTGCCAGCAGCGGCGTCCGGGGCAATCAGCCCCAGCATTTT
>NA|NA|TRBJ2-3|TRBV6-5
CASRLQGLGDTQYF
TGTGCCAGCAGATTACAGGGCCTCGGAGATACGCAGTATTTT
>once|NA|TRBJ2-1|TRBV15
CATSIQGATFF
TGTGCCACCAGCATACAGGGAGCGACGTTCTTC
>NA|TRBD2|TRBJ2-2|TRBV4-2
CASSQPSGGANTGELFF
TGTGCCAGCAGCCAACCTAGCGGGGGGGCCAACACCGGGGAGCTGTTTTTT
>few|NA|TRBJ1-2|TRBV7-6
CASSPQASGAYGYTF
TGTGCCAGCAGCCCCCAGGCGTCTGGGGCTTATGGCTACACCTTC
>NA|NA|TRBJ2-1|TRBV5-1
CASSNGVGGNEQFF
TGCGCCAGCAGCAATGGGGTCGGGGGCAATGAGCAGTTCTTC
>NA|NA|TRBJ1-3|TRBV7-9
CASSGGRDSRNTIYF
TGTGCCAGCAGCGGAGGGCGAGACAGTAGGAACACCATATATTTT
>NA|TRBD1|TRBJ1-5|TRBV10-3
CAISESRGLDSNQPQHF
TGTGCCATCAGTGAGTCAAGGGGGCTCGATAGCAATCAGCCCCAGCATTTT
>NA|NA|TRBJ2-3|TRBV19
CASSIGQGLTDTQYF
TGTGCCAGTAGTATCGGGCAGGGCCTCACAGATACGCAGTATTTT
>NA|NA|TRBJ1-6|TRBV5-1
CASSFLDSGRGADSSYNSPLHF
TGCGCCAGCAGCTTCCTGGATTCAGGGAGGGGAGCTGACAGCTCCTATAATTCACCCCTCCACTTT
>NA|NA|TRBJ1-1|TRBV7-9
CASSSAGGNTEAFF
TGTGCCAGCAGCTCCGCGGGCGGGAACACTGAAGCTTTCTTT
>NA|NA|TRBJ2-7|TRBV28
CASGLGAGSYEQYF
TGTGCCAGCGGACTTGGGGCAGGATCCTACGAGCAGTACTTC
>NA|TRBD1|TRBJ2-7|TRBV29-1
CSVERDRGYEQYF
TGCAGCGTTGAAAGGGACAGGGGCTACGAGCAGTACTTC
>NA|NA|TRBJ2-7|TRBV28
CASSQPRVYEQYF
TGTGCCAGCAGTCAACCCAGGGTGTACGAGCAGTACTTC
>NA|NA|TRBJ1-1|TRBV4-2
CASSQVLEVNTEAFF
TGTGCCAGCAGCCAAGTCTTAGAAGTGAACACTGAAGCTTTCTTT
>NA|NA|TRBJ1-1|TRBV5-1
CASSLDTNTEAFF
TGCGCCAGCAGCTTGGACACAAACACTGAAGCTTTCTTT
>NA|NA|TRBJ1-1|TRBV20-1
CSVGMNTEAFF
TGCAGTGTTGGTATGAACACTGAAGCTTTCTTT
>once|NA|TRBJ1-1|TRBV3-1/TRBV3-2
CASSQVGSPGDAFF
TGTGCCAGCAGCCAAGTGGGTTCCCCTGGGGATGCTTTCTTT
>NA|NA|TRBJ2-2|TRBV29-1
CSVEERVMTNSNTGELFF
TGCAGCGTTGAAGAGAGGGTAATGACAAATTCGAACACCGGGGAGCTGTTTTTT
>NA|NA|TRBJ2-7|TRBV2
CASSGDSSAEQYF
TGTGCCAGCAGTGGCGACAGCTCGGCCGAGCAGTACTTC
>NA|NA|TRBJ1-2|TRBV24-1
CATSDGGNYGYTF
TGTGCCACCAGTGATGGGGGTAACTATGGCTACACCTTC
>NA|NA|TRBJ1-2|TRBV18
CASSPPNGGYTF
TGTGCCAGCTCACCACCGAACGGCGGCTACACCTTC
>NA|NA|TRBJ1-4|TRBV28
CASSFPGVEKLFF
TGTGCCAGCAGTTTCCCAGGTGTTGAAAAACTGTTTTTT
>NA|NA|TRBJ1-2|TRBV6-5
CASRRQADYGYTF
TGTGCCAGCAGAAGACAGGCGGACTATGGCTACACCTTC
>NA|TRBD1|TRBJ1-2|TRBV3-1/TRBV3-2
CASSQLDRGGYGYTF
TGTGCCAGCAGCCAATTGGACAGGGGGGGCTATGGCTACACCTTC
>NA|NA|TRBJ1-4|TRBV28
CASGNNEKLFF
TGTGCCAGCGGGAATAATGAAAAACTGTTTTTT
>NA|NA|TRBJ2-5|TRBV28
CASSLAAQETQYF
TGTGCCAGCAGTTTAGCAGCACAAGAGACCCAGTACTTC
>NA|NA|TRBJ2-5|TRBV5-1
CASSLTQGRETQYF
TGCGCCAGCAGCTTGACACAGGGCCGGGAGACCCAGTACTTC
>NA|NA|TRBJ2-7|TRBV7-9
CASSKAGLSYEQYF
TGTGCCAGCAGCAAAGCGGGTCTATCCTACGAGCAGTACTTC
>NA|TRBD1|TRBJ1-2|TRBV6-6
CASSPLGQILLNYGYTF
TGTGCCAGCAGTCCCCTGGGACAGATACTCCTTAACTATGGCTACACCTTC
>NA|TRBD1|TRBJ1-4|TRBV19
CASSIKTGTGGKKLFF
TGTGCCAGTAGTATAAAGACGGGGACAGGGGGGAAAAAACTGTTTTTT
>NA|NA|TRBJ2-7|TRBV28
CASSLLSYEQYF
TGTGCCAGCAGTTTATTGAGCTACGAGCAGTACTTC
>NA|NA|TRBJ2-7|TRBV5-1
CASSQDRAYEQYF
TGCGCCAGCAGCCAGGACAGAGCCTACGAGCAGTACTTC
>NA|NA|TRBJ2-3|TRBV5-8
CASSLEGLQGTDTQYF
TGTGCCAGCAGCTTGGAGGGGTTGCAGGGCACAGATACGCAGTATTTT
>NA|TRBD2|TRBJ2-2|TRBV6-5
CASSPAGTSAGELFF
TGTGCCAGCAGTCCCGCCGGGACTAGCGCCGGGGAGCTGTTTTTT
>NA|NA|TRBJ1-1|TRBV27
CASSSSTSNTEAFF
TGTGCCAGCAGTTCGTCGACATCGAACACTGAAGCTTTCTTT
>NA|TRBD2|TRBJ2-3|TRBV6-4
CASRILAGDTDTQYF
TGTGCCAGCAGGATACTAGCGGGGGACACAGATACGCAGTATTTT
>NA|NA|TRBJ2-7|TRBV12-3/TRBV12-4
CASSSSYEQYF
TGTGCCAGCAGTTCTTCCTACGAGCAGTACTTC
>NA|NA|TRBJ2-7|TRBV28
CASSLGQTIYEQYF
TGTGCCAGCAGTTTAGGTCAAACTATCTACGAGCAGTACTTC
>NA|TRBD1|TRBJ1-3|TRBV2
CASRAGTGGGNTIYF
TGTGCCAGCAGGGCCGGGACAGGGGGAGGAAACACCATATATTTT
>NA|NA|TRBJ2-7|TRBV3-1/TRBV3-2
CASSQGASSYEQYF
TGTGCCAGCAGCCAAGGAGCTTCCTCCTACGAGCAGTACTTC
>NA|NA|TRBJ1-2|TRBV7-8
CASSRTAYGYTF
TGTGCCAGCAGCAGGACAGCCTATGGCTACACCTTC
>NA|TRBD1|TRBJ1-1|TRBV11-1
CASSVGQGIGEAFF
TGTGCCAGCAGCGTGGGACAGGGGATTGGTGAAGCTTTCTTT
>NA|TRBD1|TRBJ1-2|TRBV3-1/TRBV3-2
CASRRAGGHNYGYTF
TGTGCCAGCAGGAGGGCAGGGGGGCATAACTATGGCTACACCTTC
>NA|NA|TRBJ2-7|TRBV4-2
CASSQVSGKGLYEQYF
TGTGCCAGCAGCCAAGTGTCAGGGAAGGGGCTCTACGAGCAGTACTTC
>once|TRBD2|TRBJ2-5|TRBV6-5
CASKGTSSETQYF
TGTGCCAGCAAGGGGACTAGTTCGGAGACCCAGTACTTC
>NA|TRBD2|TRBJ2-7|TRBV5-1
CASQRGLDYEQYF
TGCGCCAGCCAGCGGGGACTAGACTACGAGCAGTACTTC
>NA|NA|TRBJ1-2|TRBV7-9
CASSLEPDYGYTF
TGTGCCAGCAGCTTAGAGCCCGACTATGGCTACACCTTC
>NA|NA|TRBJ2-5|TRBV7-9
CASSISTQETQYF
TGTGCCAGCAGCATCAGTACGCAAGAGACCCAGTACTTC
>NA|NA|TRBJ2-7|TRBV4-2
CASSQVYGYEQYF
TGTGCCAGCAGCCAAGTTTACGGCTACGAGCAGTACTTC
>NA|TRBD1|TRBJ2-1|TRBV3-1/TRBV3-2
CASSQWDSNEQFF
TGTGCCAGCAGCCAATGGGACAGCAATGAGCAGTTCTTC
>NA|NA|TRBJ2-4|TRBV6-2/TRBV6-3
CASSYSMVRDLLAKNIQYF
TGTGCCAGCAGTTACTCGATGGTCAGGGACCTACTAGCCAAAAACATTCAGTACTTC
>NA|TRBD1|TRBJ2-7|TRBV2
CASTEGTGVDEQYF
TGTGCCAGCACCGAAGGTACAGGGGTTGACGAGCAGTACTTC
>NA|NA|TRBJ1-2|TRBV6-5
CASSYNPLAPYGYTF
TGTGCCAGCAGTTATAACCCCTTAGCTCCCTATGGCTACACCTTC